This section outlines one T cell receptor (beta chain) sequence together with its context. The data derive from a study of blood T cell repertoires in COVID-19. Study context: The cDNA or gDNA used as material had been derived from T cells, B-cell-depleted T cells, or PBMCs.

Some clones are missing from TCRdb's copy, which holds only in-frame ones; the method was immunoSEQ multiplex PCR. The table lists approximately 75,000 clones, roughly 90% of them singletons. V was cut by 6 bases and J by 2 bases, with 23 bases left in between. The CDR3 sequence is 18 residues long. The V gene's germline CDR1 is SGHAT and CDR2 FQNNGV. V gene TRBV11-2 combines with J gene TRBJ1-3, with D tentatively TRBD1 (6 bases). Sequences were obtained from peripheral blood. The sequence came from an elderly man with COVID-19, enrolled during active disease. The CDR3 is CASSLSLDSQRTGNTIYF. The CDR3 DNA reads TGTGCCAGCAGTCTCTCATTGGACAGCCAGAGAACTGGAAACACCATATATTTT.